This note documents a single TCR beta chain sequence. The PCR used 60 Vbeta and 13 Jbeta primers. The data were produced by immunoSEQ multiplex PCR, yet TCRdb's version contains in-frame clones alone and is incomplete. In the table there are roughly 150,000 clones, roughly 80% of which are singletons. This specimen belongs to a study of cytomegalovirus exposure and HLA in healthy donors. The sample consisted of PBMCs. The clonotype comes from a man in his fifties or sixties in good health and CMV-seropositive.

As DNA, the CDR3 is TGTGCCAGCAGCTTAGATCCGTCAGGATTTTCACCCCTCCACTTT. Translation: CASSLDPSGFSPLHF. The gene calls are TRBV11-2 and TRBJ1-6; no reliable D call. The ends were cut back, 0 bases at V and 9 bases at J, with 12 bases in the middle. Germline loops: CDR1 SGHAT, CDR2 FQNNGV. This CDR3 is built from 15 residues.